These 31 T cell receptor beta chains were all obtained from the same sample, sequenced in a study of regulatory T cells in long-lasting Graves disease. To make TCR beta libraries, researchers used iRepertoire HTBI primers and Arm-PCR of CDR3 regions. A single record per CDR3 protein comes from TCRdb applying MiXCR to the multiplex PCR reads. The repertoire holds 500,000 to 800,000 distinct CDR3 sequences, with around 30% as singletons. Documented time point: persistent/refractory GD, antithyroid drugs over 5 years with positive TRAb. Following extraction of RNA from PBMCs, that RNA was used to make the TCR library. Sequenced here: peripheral blood mononuclear cells (PBMCs), sampled when the disease was refractory, from a patient treated with antithyroid drugs. All receptors come from a female donor with Graves disease.

V usage is TRBV29-1 and J usage is TRBJ2-2; 8 bases are shared with TRBD1. The CDR3 extends over 14 amino acids. CDR1 is SQVTM, CDR2 ANQGSEA, per germline. The J segment lost 3 bases and the V segment lost 7 bases, leaving 7 bases of the junction unmatched. CDR3 region: CSGAGQGDTGELFF. The CDR3 region has the DNA TGCAGCGGTGCCGGACAGGGCGACACCGGGGAGCTGTTTTTT.

The rearrangement joins TRBV20-1 to TRBJ1-1; tentative D call: TRBD1 (5 bases). V dropped 1 base and J dropped 3 bases, with 12 bases sitting between them. Per germline, CDR1 DFQATT and CDR2 SNEGSKA (reference sequence). The CDR3 runs 14 residues. Written as DNA, the CDR3 is TGCAGTGCTAGAGCCCCAGGGAAGGACACTGAAGCTTTCTTT. Translation: CSARAPGKDTEAFF.

This clonotype was seen only once. The rearrangement joins TRBV5-1 to TRBJ2-7; the D gene could be TRBD1 or TRBD2 (5 bases each). Germline CDR1 is SGHRS and CDR2 is YFSETQ. Trimming left V 4 bases short and J 7 bases short, with 15 bases between. This CDR3 spans 13 amino acids. CDR3 sequence: CASSGAGAWEQYF. The CDR3 DNA reads TGCGCCAGCAGCGGTGCCGGGGCCTGGGAGCAGTACTTC. The complete variable domain, with remaining parts taken from reference TRBV5-1 and TRBJ2-7, reads KAGVTQTPRYLIKTRGQQVTLSCSPISGHRSVSWYQQTPGQGLQFLFEYFSETQRNKGNFPGRFSGRQFSNSRSEMNVSTLELGDSALYLCASSGAGAWEQYFGPGTRLTVT.

This chain joins TRBV3-1 and TRBJ2-2, with TRBD2 matching 7 bases. Germline trimming cut 1 base from V and 5 bases from J; bases unmatched to any gene: 7. The CDR3 spans 16 residues. Germline V gene data show CDR1 as LGHDT and CDR2 as YNNKEL (reference sequence). The CDR3 is CASSQGLIGRTGELFF. The CDR3 DNA is TGTGCCAGCAGCCAAGGACTAATCGGGAGGACCGGGGAGCTGTTTTTT. Together with reference TRBV3-1 and TRBJ2-2, the CDR3 gives the full variable domain: DTAVSQTPKYLVTQMGNDKSIKCEQNLGHDTMYWYKQDSKKFLKIMFSYNNKELIINETVPNRFSPKSPDKAHLNLHINSLELGDSAVYFCASSQGLIGRTGELFFGEGSRLTVL.

The V gene is TRBV7-9, the J gene TRBJ2-7, with D perhaps assigned TRBD1 or TRBD2 (6 bases each). The CDR3 is 14 residues long. The germline V gene has CDR1 SEHNR and CDR2 FQNEAQ (reference sequence). Trimming took off 2 bases at V and 4 bases at J, with 12 bases between the two ends. In nucleotides, the CDR3 is TGTGCCAGCAGCTTAAGGGGGGCATGGTACGAGCAGTACTTC. It translates to CASSLRGAWYEQYF. Full variable domain (outside the CDR3, taken from reference TRBV7-9 and TRBJ2-7): DTGVSQNPRHKITKRGQNVTFRCDPISEHNRLYWYRQTLGQGPEFLTYFQNEAQLEKSRLLSDRFSAERPKGSFSTLEIQRTEQGDSAMYLCASSLRGAWYEQYFGPGTRLTVT.

This clonotype was seen only a few times. The gene calls are TRBV13 and TRBJ2-7; D not certain. Germline CDR1 reads PRHDT; CDR2 reads FYEKMQ (reference sequence). This CDR3 has 14 residues. Trimming took off 2 bases at V and 3 bases at J, with 11 bases between the two ends. CDR3 nucleotides: TGTGCCAGCAGCTTAAGTCCCGAGTTCTACGAGCAGTACTTC. It codes for CASSLSPEFYEQYF.

This clonotype came up many times. J is TRBJ1-6 and V is TRBV2, with TRBD1 matching over 9 bases. The CDR3 is 13 amino acids. Germline values: CDR1 SNHLY, CDR2 FYNNEI. V was clipped by 5 bases and J by 10 bases; unmatched bases: 3. Here the CDR3 reads CASSPGQGSPLHF. For the CDR3, the DNA is TGTGCCAGCAGTCCGGGACAGGGATCACCCCTCCACTTT.

There are a few counts of this clonotype. The genes are TRBV20-1 and TRBJ1-4; 8 nucleotides match TRBD1. Germline CDR1 reads DFQATT; CDR2 reads SNEGSKA (reference sequence). The CDR3 spans 15 residues. V trimming: 0 bases; J trimming: 4 bases; junction bases outside the gene matches: 4. The CDR3 loop reads CSARDRGLSNEKLFF. CDR3 coding DNA: TGCAGTGCTAGAGACAGGGGGCTAAGTAATGAAAAACTGTTTTTT.

The genes are TRBV5-5 and TRBJ2-2; 7 nucleotides match TRBD1. This CDR3 has 17 residues. Germline CDR1 and CDR2: SGHKS and YYEKEE (reference sequence). The V gene end was trimmed by 0 bases and the J gene end by 1 base; junction bases not matched to a gene: 6. The CDR3 coding sequence is TGTGCCAGCAGCTTGGCCGGTGGGGACAGGAACACCGGGGAGCTGTTTTTT. Translation gives CASSLAGGDRNTGELFF.

With respect to this clonotype: This may arise from a read error, as a much more abundant clone is one base away. The CDR3 nucleotides are TGTGCCAGCAGCCCCCCCACAGGTGTCATCTATGACTACACCTTC. This translates into CASSPPTGVIYDYTF. This chain joins TRBV28 and TRBJ1-2, with D tentatively TRBD1 (5 bases). Germline CDR1 MDHEN, CDR2 SYDVKM. This CDR3 spans 15 amino acids.

CDR3 nucleotide sequence: TGCAGCGTTGAAAGAAACATGAACACTGAAGCTTTCTTT. This encodes CSVERNMNTEAFF. The V gene is TRBV29-1, the J gene TRBJ1-1; D uncertain. From germline, CDR1 is SQVTM and CDR2 ANQGSEA. The CDR3 runs 13 residues. V gave up 2 bases and J gave up 0 bases, with 7 bases separating them.

This clonotype was observed a few times. The chain combines TRBV28 with TRBJ1-6; 8 positions match TRBD1. The germline V gene has CDR1 MDHEN and CDR2 SYDVKM. With 8 bases clipped from V and 10 bases from J, the junction kept 13 bases outside the gene matches. The CDR3 length is 15 residues. CDR3: CASLRPGGMISPLHF. As DNA, the CDR3 is TGTGCCAGCCTACGGCCAGGGGGCATGATATCACCCCTCCACTTT. Variable domain in full (rest from reference TRBV28 and TRBJ1-6): DVKVTQSSRYLVKRTGEKVFLECVQDMDHENMFWYRQDPGLGLRLIYFSYDVKMKEKGDIPEGYSVSREKKERFSLILESASTNQTSMYLCASLRPGGMISPLHFGNGTRLTVT.

The CDR3 bases are TGTGCCACCAGCAGTCTAGCGGGAGGGCCTACCGGGGAGCTGTTTTTT. This codes for CATSSLAGGPTGELFF. The rearrangement links TRBV15 to TRBJ2-2; 12 bases are shared with TRBD2. Germline loops: CDR1 LNHNV, CDR2 YYDKDF (reference sequence). V gave up 3 bases and J gave up 5 bases; unmatched junction bases: 4. This CDR3 region has 16 residues.

This rearrangement joins TRBV27 to TRBJ1-2; 9 bases agree with TRBD1. Germline V CDR1 and CDR2: MNHEY, SMNVEV (reference sequence). This CDR3 has 13 residues. Trimming removed 8 bases from V and 8 bases from J; junction bases left unmatched: 9. CDR3 loop: CASGRTGAIGYTF. In DNA, the CDR3 is TGTGCCAGCGGGAGGACAGGGGCGATCGGCTACACCTTC.

This clonotype was observed a few times. This chain joins TRBV7-2 and TRBJ1-5; D is undetermined. Germline loops: CDR1 SGHTA, CDR2 FQGNSA. V was clipped by 1 base and J by 6 bases, with 13 bases between them. The CDR3 is made up of 15 amino acids. CDR3 bases: TGTGCCAGCAGCTTAGGTGGTCTGGGGAGTCAGCCCCAGCATTTT. Residues: CASSLGGLGSQPQHF.

Only one count was recorded for this clonotype. V usage is TRBV27 and J usage is TRBJ2-3; D is unresolved. V dropped 3 bases and J dropped 3 bases, with 10 bases sitting between them. The CDR3 is made up of 14 amino acids. Per germline, CDR1 MNHEY and CDR2 SMNVEV (reference sequence). CDR3 region: CASSFLGKTDTQYF. Written as DNA, the CDR3 is TGTGCCAGCAGTTTTTTGGGAAAAACAGATACGCAGTATTTT.

The rearrangement uses TRBV4-1 and TRBJ2-2; D is uncertain. The CDR3 loop spans 15 amino acids. The germline V and J ends were trimmed by 0 bases and 5 bases, with 10 bases remaining between them. The V gene's germline CDR1 is MGHRA and CDR2 YSYEKL. The CDR3 region has the DNA TGCGCCAGCAGCCAAGAACACTTGCTGACCGGGGAGCTGTTTTTT. This translates into CASSQEHLLTGELFF.

This clonotype turned up a few times. V usage is TRBV14 and J usage is TRBJ1-3; no firm D call. This CDR3 comprises 17 residues. The germline V and J ends were trimmed by 0 bases and 0 bases, with 12 bases remaining between them. CDR1 and CDR2 (germline): SGHDN, FVKESK. The DNA of the CDR3 is TGTGCCAGCAGCCAAGATACCGATTTAAGCTCTGGAAACACCATATATTTT. Protein product: CASSQDTDLSSGNTIYF. Full variable domain (rest looked up from reference TRBV14 and TRBJ1-3): EAGVTQFPSHSVIEKGQTVTLRCDPISGHDNLYWYRRVMGKEIKFLLHFVKESKQDESGMPNNRFLAERTGGTYSTLKVQPAELEDSGVYFCASSQDTDLSSGNTIYFGEGSWLTVV.

The count of this clonotype is one. The chain's CDR3 is CAWRGSKDGYTF. CDR3 in DNA: TGTGCCTGGAGGGGGTCAAAAGATGGCTACACCTTC. This chain uses TRBV30 with TRBJ1-2; D ambiguous. Per the germline V gene, CDR1 is GTSNPN and CDR2 is SVGIG (reference sequence). V was trimmed by 3 bases and J by 6 bases, leaving 11 bases between them. The CDR3 is made up of 12 amino acids.

The gene calls are TRBV5-1 and TRBJ1-2; the D gene is possibly TRBD1 (6 bases). Looked up from germline, CDR1 is SGHRS and CDR2 is YFSETQ. There are 15 residues in the CDR3. V was shortened by 0 bases and J by 6 bases, with 15 bases between the two germline ends. CDR3 in amino acids: CASSLGQGNSNGYTF. In DNA form, the CDR3 reads TGCGCCAGCAGCTTGGGGCAGGGGAATTCGAATGGCTACACCTTC.

The chain is built from TRBV2 and TRBJ2-2, with D unclear. V lost 1 base and J lost 8, with 11 bases in between. Germline V gene sequence: CDR1 SNHLY, CDR2 FYNNEI. The CDR3 contains 14 residues. In nucleotides, the CDR3 is TGTGCCAGCAGTGAAGTGACCCGCTGGGGGGAGCTGTTTTTT. Translating it yields CASSEVTRWGELFF.

The rearrangement uses TRBV25-1 and TRBJ2-2; TRBD2 is a possible D gene (6 bases). Germline V gene data show CDR1 as MGHDK and CDR2 as SYGVNS. The length of the CDR3 is 16 residues. V lost 1 base and J lost 0, with 9 bases in between. The chain's CDR3 is CASSEFGGTNTGELFF. The CDR3 bases are TGTGCCAGCAGTGAATTCGGGGGAACGAACACCGGGGAGCTGTTTTTT.

This clonotype was observed once. This sequence joins TRBV19 and TRBJ2-2, with D tentatively TRBD2 (6 bases). CDR1 is LNHDA and CDR2 is SQIVND in the germline V gene (reference sequence). The CDR3 extends over 15 amino acids. Trimming cost V 3 bases and J 0 bases, with 8 bases left between them. The CDR3 DNA is TGTGCCAGTAGTATTACTAGCTCGAACACCGGGGAGCTGTTTTTT. Amino acids: CASSITSSNTGELFF.

This chain joins TRBV24-1 and TRBJ2-5; TRBD2 aligns across 14 bases. Germline V gene lookup returns CDR1 KGHDR and CDR2 SFDVKD. This CDR3 has 16 residues. V shed 4 bases and J 4 bases; nucleotides not matched to a gene: 4. This CDR3 is CATSDPGLAGGETQYF. The CDR3 nucleotides are TGTGCCACCAGTGACCCCGGACTAGCGGGAGGAGAGACCCAGTACTTC.

This clonotype was recorded many times. V gene TRBV28 combines with J gene TRBJ1-1; a weak D match, TRBD1 (6 bases). The CDR3 is made up of 14 amino acids. Germline V CDR1 and CDR2: MDHEN, SYDVKM. V lost 5 bases and J lost 2, with 12 bases in between. The CDR3 spells CASSPVGANTEAFF. The CDR3 DNA follows: TGTGCCAGCAGTCCCGTGGGGGCAAACACTGAAGCTTTCTTT.

The chain recombines TRBV6-2 or TRBV6-3 with TRBJ2-1; D is undetermined. The CDR3 totals 13 residues. Germline V gene lookup returns CDR1 MNHEY and CDR2 SVGEGT. V lost 4 bases and J 8 bases, leaving 12 bases between the germline ends. The CDR3 region has the DNA TGTGCCAGCAGTTCGACGACTTTGGATGAGCAGTTCTTC. Translation: CASSSTTLDEQFF.

V usage is TRBV28 and J usage is TRBJ2-4, with D unresolved. The germline V gene encodes CDR1 MDHEN and CDR2 SYDVKM. The CDR3 has 14 residues. The V end lost 5 bases, the J end lost 1 base, and 9 bases lay between the germline ends. The CDR3 spells CASSQIAAKNIQYF. The CDR3 coding sequence is TGTGCCAGCAGTCAAATAGCCGCCAAAAACATTCAGTACTTC.

The table lists this clonotype with a few counts. J is TRBJ2-7 and V is TRBV12-3 or TRBV12-4, with 8 bases identical to TRBD2. The CDR3 is 13 residues long. The trim removed 5 bases at V and 9 bases at J, leaving 9 bases unmatched. The DNA of the CDR3 is TGTGCCAGCAGTACCGGGACTAGTCAGGCGCAGTACTTC. Translated: CASSTGTSQAQYF.

This clonotype showed up many times. V gene TRBV11-1 combines with J gene TRBJ2-7; possible D gene TRBD2, 6 bases. From germline, CDR1 is SGHAT and CDR2 FQDESV (reference sequence). The CDR3 is made up of 15 amino acids. V was shortened by 5 bases and J by 0 bases, with 14 bases between the two germline ends. CDR3 in amino acids: CASSRPGVSSYEQYF. For the CDR3, the DNA is TGTGCCAGCAGCCGCCCGGGGGTAAGCTCCTACGAGCAGTACTTC.

This clonotype was detected ten times or more. The gene calls are TRBV3-1 and TRBJ2-5; D tentatively fits TRBD1 or TRBD2 (5 bases each). This CDR3 is 16 amino acids long. V shed 1 base and J shed 5 bases, with 17 bases lying between them. Germline V gives CDR1 LGHDT, CDR2 YNNKEL (reference sequence). CDR3 DNA: TGTGCCAGCAGCCAAGGGGGACGGGGTTGGAGGGAGACCCAGTACTTC. Residues: CASSQGGRGWRETQYF.

The chain couples TRBV7-9 to TRBJ1-2, with D possibly matching TRBD1 (6 bases). CDR1 is SEHNR and CDR2 is FQNEAQ in the germline V gene (reference sequence). The germline V and J ends were trimmed by 1 base and 4 bases, with 13 bases remaining between them. The CDR3 runs 15 residues. The CDR3 region is CASSLEQGEFYGYTF. The CDR3, as DNA: TGTGCCAGCAGCTTAGAACAGGGAGAGTTCTATGGCTACACCTTC.